These 4 T cell receptor beta chains were all obtained from the same sample, sequenced in a study of blood T cell repertoires in COVID-19. Sequenced by immunoSEQ multiplex PCR; TCRdb stores in-frame clones only, minus some. The data hold more than 200,000 clones, with approximately 80% observed a single time. Sequenced material: PBMCs or T cells enriched from blood (not recorded which). These receptors were taken from a man younger than 45 with acute COVID-19.

The chain joins TRBV7-9 to TRBJ1-2; perhaps TRBD1 as D (5 bases). Germline CDR1 SEHNR, CDR2 FQNEAQ (reference sequence). V shed 3 bases and J shed 4 bases, with 9 bases lying between them. There are 13 residues in the CDR3. The CDR3 DNA is TGTGCCAGCAGCTTTCCGGGACTCTATGGCTACACCTTC. Its translation: CASSFPGLYGYTF.

The V and J genes are TRBV28 and TRBJ1-1, with TRBD1 matching 8 bases. Germline lookup yields CDR1 MDHEN and CDR2 SYDVKM. This CDR3 comprises 16 residues. V was pared by 7 bases and J by 3 bases, with 13 bases of the junction left unmatched. The CDR3 nucleotides are TGTGCCAGCATGCGCAGGGGGCGCTTTTTGGACACTGAAGCTTTCTTT. Amino acids: CASMRRGRFLDTEAFF.

In this sample, this clone turned up once. V is TRBV6-2 or TRBV6-3 and J is TRBJ2-5; 8 positions match TRBD1. The CDR3 contains 13 residues. The V segment lost 4 bases and the J segment 11 bases; nucleotides outside the gene matches: 9. Germline assignment: CDR1 MNHEY and CDR2 SVGEGT. The CDR3 protein is CASSSPKDRAQYF. DNA for the CDR3: TGTGCCAGCAGTTCACCAAAGGACAGGGCACAGTACTTC.

The J gene is TRBJ1-2, the V gene TRBV10-3, with D perhaps matching TRBD1 (6 bases). Germline V gives CDR1 ENHRY, CDR2 SYGVKD. The CDR3 runs to 12 residues. The ends were cut back, 7 bases at V and 3 bases at J, with 9 bases in the middle. This chain's CDR3 is CAIKRTDYGYTF. The CDR3 DNA reads TGTGCCATCAAACGGACAGACTATGGCTACACCTTC.